Listed here are 21 T cell receptor beta chains from one sample, sequenced in a study of monozygotic twins with inflammatory bowel disease. TCRdb reanalyzed the 5' RACE reads, giving one entry per CDR3 protein sequence and no DNA. The ten top clones account for approximately 2%, within a sample of fewer than 350,000 distinct CDR3 sequences. The sequenced sample consisted of blood. These receptors originate from a human donor with ulcerative colitis or Crohn's disease, or a healthy co-twin of an affected twin (not recorded which).

The J gene is TRBJ1-1, the V gene TRBV15. The CDR3 has 13 amino acids. The germline V gene encodes CDR1 LNHNV and CDR2 YYDKDF (reference sequence). The CDR3 protein is CATSTPKNTEAFF. Full variable domain (missing parts from reference TRBV15 and TRBJ1-1): DAMVIQNPRYQVTQFGKPVTLSCSQTLNHNVMYWYQQKSSQAPKLLFHYYDKDFNNEADTPDNFQSRRPNTSFCFLDIRSPGLGDTAMYLCATSTPKNTEAFFGQGTRLTVV.

The J gene is TRBJ2-1, the V gene TRBV6-5. The CDR3 runs to 13 residues. The germline gives CDR1 MNHEY, CDR2 SVGAGI. The CDR3 loop reads CASSYGQAYEQFF.

The rearrangement joins TRBV2 to TRBJ2-7; TCRdb returns TRBD2, unconfirmable since there is no DNA. The V gene's germline CDR1 is SNHLY and CDR2 FYNNEI. The CDR3 totals 15 residues. The CDR3 sequence: CASQNRRESSNEQYF.

The V call is TRBV6-1, the J call TRBJ1-6; TCRdb calls TRBD1, which cannot be checked without DNA. The CDR3 runs to 15 residues. CDR1 and CDR2 from the germline V gene are MNHNS and SASEGT. The CDR3 spells CASGPQGLGGSPLHF.

The rearrangement uses TRBV12-3 or TRBV12-4 and TRBJ2-2; the TRBD1 assignment by TCRdb is unverifiable without DNA. The CDR3 loop spans 14 amino acids. CDR3: CASTPGKGAGELFF.

The genes are TRBV21-1 and TRBJ2-3; as DNA is missing, the TRBD2 call by TCRdb cannot be tested. TRBV21-1 is described as a pseudogene. The CDR3 runs 16 residues. The CDR3 sequence is CASTRGDPRPPDTQYF.

CDR3 protein: CASSTDRGRYGYTF. The rearrangement links TRBV19 to TRBJ1-2; no DNA is available, so the TRBD1 call from TCRdb remains unchecked. The CDR3 contains 14 residues. The V gene's germline CDR1 is LNHDA and CDR2 SQIVND (reference sequence).

The rearrangement joins TRBV11-2 to TRBJ2-1; TCRdb names TRBD1, which stays unverified in the absence of DNA. The CDR3 length is 15 residues. The germline CDR1 and CDR2 sequences are SGHAT and FQNNGV. The CDR3 sequence is CASRRQGGTTSEQFF.

V gene TRBV20-1 combines with J gene TRBJ2-7; TCRdb designates TRBD1, a call that cannot be tested without DNA. This CDR3 has 15 amino acids. Looked up from germline, CDR1 is DFQATT and CDR2 is SNEGSKA (reference sequence). The CDR3 loop is CSAPQPGQGIYEQYF.

The V and J genes are TRBV29-1 and TRBJ1-2; TCRdb returns TRBD1, unconfirmable since there is no DNA. The CDR3 is 13 residues long. Germline V gene lookup returns CDR1 SQVTM and CDR2 ANQGSEA. CDR3 sequence: CSVRGQAIYGYTF.

The chain couples TRBV20-1 to TRBJ2-7; TCRdb reports TRBD2, a call that lacks DNA to check it against. The CDR3 length is 16 residues. Germline loops: CDR1 DFQATT, CDR2 SNEGSKA (reference sequence). The chain's CDR3 is CSACGGTSGVTYEQYF.

The chain recombines TRBV24-1 with TRBJ2-1; TCRdb's assignment of TRBD1 cannot be checked, as there is no DNA. This CDR3 comprises 16 residues. Germline V CDR1 and CDR2: KGHDR, SFDVKD. CDR3 region: CATSEAQGAPYNEQFF.

The chain recombines TRBV30 with TRBJ2-7; with no DNA, the TCRdb D assignment of TRBD1 cannot be verified. Germline lookup yields CDR1 GTSNPN and CDR2 SVGIG (reference sequence). This CDR3 spans 14 amino acids. The CDR3 is CAWSLQGGVYEQYF.

The V call is TRBV5-1, the J call TRBJ2-5; absent DNA, TCRdb's TRBD1 call cannot be checked. Germline V gives CDR1 SGHRS, CDR2 YFSETQ. The CDR3 is 13 amino acids. This chain's CDR3 is CASSGHLQETQYF.

V is TRBV5-1 and J is TRBJ2-7; the TCRdb call, TRBD2, lacks DNA for checking. The length of the CDR3 is 15 residues. Per the germline V gene, CDR1 is SGHRS and CDR2 is YFSETQ. The CDR3 protein is CASSEGTSGSQEQYF.

The chain has TRBV28 and TRBJ2-1; no DNA is available, so the TRBD1 call from TCRdb remains unchecked. In germline, CDR1 is MDHEN, CDR2 SYDVKM. The CDR3 loop spans 14 amino acids. The CDR3 region is CASSLPGRQDIQFF.

The chain uses TRBV5-1 and TRBJ2-3; the TRBD2 assignment by TCRdb is unverifiable without DNA. From germline, CDR1 is SGHRS and CDR2 YFSETQ. The CDR3 extends over 15 amino acids. The CDR3 is CASTRTSGALDTQYF.

The V call is TRBV7-3, the J call TRBJ2-5; without DNA, the TCRdb call of TRBD2 cannot be checked. CDR1 is SGHTA, CDR2 FQGTGA, per germline. This CDR3 is 14 amino acids long. CDR3 sequence: CASSLGGRPETQYF. The variable domain in full, with the rest retrieved from reference TRBV7-3 and TRBJ2-5, is GAGVSQTPSNKVTEKGKYVELRCDPISGHTALYWYRQSLGQGPEFLIYFQGTGAADDSGLPNDRFFAVRPEGSVSTLKIQRTERGDSAVYLCASSLGGRPETQYFGPGTRLLVL.

The CDR3 spells CSVSTGPANTGELFF. The rearrangement uses TRBV29-1 and TRBJ2-2; TCRdb's D call, TRBD1, is unchecked because there is no DNA. Germline V CDR1 and CDR2: SQVTM, ANQGSEA. This CDR3 region has 15 residues.

J is TRBJ2-5 and V is TRBV10-3; as DNA is missing, the TRBD1 call by TCRdb cannot be tested. This CDR3 contains 16 residues. CDR1 and CDR2 from the germline V gene are ENHRY and SYGVKD. This chain's CDR3 is CAISEGTIPQWETQYF.

The gene calls are TRBV11-1 and TRBJ2-2; TCRdb designates TRBD2, a call that cannot be tested without DNA. This CDR3 region has 16 residues. Per germline, CDR1 SGHAT and CDR2 FQDESV (reference sequence). The CDR3 sequence is CASSKPGLAGTGELFF.